This T cell receptor beta chain was retrieved from a study of T cell changes during pregnancy in multiple sclerosis. The CDR3 has 15 amino acids. Trimming stripped 0 bases from V and 5 bases from J, with 16 bases between. CDR1 is GTSNPN, CDR2 SVGIG, per germline (reference sequence). TCRdb's copy holds only in-frame clones and misses some; the assay was immunoSEQ multiplex PCR. The sample has around 100,000 clones; approximately 92% are singletons. The sequencing here drew on peripheral blood, taken after pregnancy. The chain has TRBV30 and TRBJ2-5; tentative D call: TRBD2 (5 bases). The receptor was isolated from a female donor with multiple sclerosis, enrolled in a pregnancy study. CDR3 DNA sequence: TGTGCCTGGAGTGTAGACACGACTACGATGGAGACCCAGTACTTC. Translating gives CAWSVDTTTMETQYF.